Here is one T cell receptor beta chain with its context. No antigen is known for it. It was with 60 Vbeta and 13 Jbeta primers that the PCR ran. Assay used: immunoSEQ multiplex PCR; TCRdb lists only in-frame clones, some missing. In the table there are approximately 300,000 clones, roughly 80% of which are singletons. The sample belongs to a study of cytomegalovirus exposure and HLA in healthy donors. Overall study: Counted in an early data release were 85 million or so unique TCRs from HLA-typed donors.

Study results and caveats: The only immune exposure information that was available was CMV serostatus.

The sequenced sample was PBMCs. The source is a girl aged 2 to 9 in good health and CMV-seronegative.

The CDR3 DNA reads TGTGCCAGCAGGTTTGGACAGGCTAACACTGAAGCTTTCTTT. Translating gives CASRFGQANTEAFF. The chain has TRBV27 and TRBJ1-1, with TRBD1 matching 7 bases. Germline V gene sequence: CDR1 MNHEY, CDR2 SMNVEV (reference sequence). J lost 2 bases, V lost 6 bases, and 6 bases had no gene match. This CDR3 region has 14 residues.